These 28 T cell receptor beta chains share one sample of origin, sequenced in a study of shared clonotypes between healthy human individuals. Measured with immunoSEQ multiplex PCR; TCRdb has only the in-frame clones, and not every one. This sample has about 610,000 clones, with around 97% found just once. The sample consisted of naive CD4+ T cells sorted from blood. Documented subset: CD45RA+ positively selected. Receptors originate from a young woman in good health.

The gene calls are TRBV7-8 and TRBJ2-1; D gene ambiguous. The CDR3 spans 16 residues. Per germline, CDR1 SGHVS and CDR2 FQNEAQ. Deletions cut 5 bases from V and 3 bases from J, with 17 bases between. CDR3 region: CASSTPVRTYYNEQFF. The CDR3 DNA reads as TGTGCCAGCAGCACCCCCGTCCGGACCTACTACAATGAGCAGTTCTTC. Supplemented by reference TRBV7-8 and TRBJ2-1, the full variable domain reads GAGVSQSPRYKVAKRGQDVALRCDPISGHVSLFWYQQALGQGPEFLTYFQNEAQLDKSGLPSDRFFAERPEGSVSTLKIQRTQQEDSAVYLCASSTPVRTYYNEQFFGPGTRLTVL.

The chain joins TRBV10-1 to TRBJ2-7, with D perhaps being TRBD1 or TRBD2 (5 bases each). The germline V gene has CDR1 WNHNN and CDR2 SYGVQD (reference sequence). CDR3 length: 13 amino acids. Trimming cost V 4 bases and J 6 bases, with 13 bases left between them. Here the CDR3 reads CASSGTGTPEQYF. In DNA, the CDR3 is TGCGCCAGCAGTGGTACCGGGACCCCCGAGCAGTACTTC.

The chain uses TRBV2 and TRBJ1-6, with D tentatively TRBD1 (5 bases). This CDR3 is 13 amino acids long. Trimming left V 3 bases short and J 6 bases short, with 6 bases between. In germline, CDR1 is SNHLY, CDR2 FYNNEI. The CDR3 DNA sequence: TGTGCCAGCAGTGAGGGGGGTAATTCACCCCTCCACTTT. Its protein is CASSEGGNSPLHF.

The chain links TRBV19 to TRBJ2-1, with 8 positions matching TRBD2. The germline CDR1 and CDR2 sequences are LNHDA and SQIVND (reference sequence). The trim removed 1 base at V and 0 bases at J, leaving 2 bases unmatched. The CDR3 is 16 residues long. The CDR3 bases are TGTGCCAGTAGTATAGCGGGAGGGGTCTCCTACAATGAGCAGTTCTTC. Encoded protein: CASSIAGGVSYNEQFF.

The rearrangement joins TRBV11-2 to TRBJ2-5, with TRBD2 matching 11 bases. V trimming: 2 bases; J trimming: 4 bases; junction bases outside the gene matches: 12. Germline assignment: CDR1 SGHAT and CDR2 FQNNGV. There are 18 residues in the CDR3. The CDR3 coding sequence is TGTGCCAGCAGCTTAATCCCATCTAGCGGGAGGTTGTCAGAGACCCAGTACTTC. Its protein is CASSLIPSSGRLSETQYF.

This chain joins TRBV7-2 and TRBJ2-7; the match to TRBD1 covers 9 bases. Germline V gene data show CDR1 as SGHTA and CDR2 as FQGNSA. This CDR3 contains 15 residues. The junction had 5 bases not matched to a gene; V was cut back by 2 bases and J by 3 bases. DNA of the CDR3: TGTGCCAGCAGCTTACCCGGGACAGGGAACTACGAGCAGTACTTC. Translated: CASSLPGTGNYEQYF.

The genes are TRBV20-1 and TRBJ2-7; D gene ambiguous. The CDR3 runs to 11 residues. Germline V gene sequence: CDR1 DFQATT, CDR2 SNEGSKA (reference sequence). The V gene lost 6 bases and the J gene lost 0 bases, with 6 bases spanning the gap. Here the CDR3 reads CSAASSYEQYF. The CDR3 DNA reads TGCAGTGCGGCTAGCTCCTACGAGCAGTACTTC.

The chain employs TRBV28 and TRBJ1-1; D unresolved. CDR1 and CDR2 (germline): MDHEN, SYDVKM. CDR3 length: 13 amino acids. V shed 1 base and J shed 6 bases, with 9 bases lying between them. In nucleotides, the CDR3 is TGTGCCAGCAGTTTATTGGTCTTCGCTGAAGCTTTCTTT. Protein: CASSLLVFAEAFF.

The rearrangement uses TRBV9 and TRBJ1-3; D gene unclear. This CDR3 has 14 amino acids. CDR1 SGDLS and CDR2 YYNGEE come from the germline V gene. Trimming shortened V by 2 bases and J by 2 bases, and 8 bases separated the two germline ends. In DNA, the CDR3 is TGTGCCAGCAGCGTGGCCTCCACTGGAAACACCATATATTTT. Protein: CASSVASTGNTIYF.

The genes are TRBV5-1 and TRBJ2-1; D call uncertain. This CDR3 is 13 amino acids long. Germline V gives CDR1 SGHRS, CDR2 YFSETQ. Trimming took off 1 base at V and 8 bases at J, with 10 bases between the two ends. In DNA, the CDR3 is TGCGCCAGCAGCTTGAATACCGGGTATGAGCAGTTCTTC. It codes for CASSLNTGYEQFF.

This clone was observed a single time. This CDR3 reads CASSPGTGSYEQYF. CDR3 bases: TGCGCCAGCAGCCCCGGGACAGGGAGTTACGAGCAGTACTTC. V usage is TRBV5-1 and J usage is TRBJ2-7, with 9 bases matching TRBD1. CDR1 and CDR2 (germline): SGHRS, YFSETQ. This CDR3 has 14 amino acids. J gave up 4 bases and V 4 bases, and 6 bases lay outside the gene matches.

This sequence joins TRBV25-1 and TRBJ2-5; 9 bases map to TRBD1. Trimming removed 7 bases from V and 4 bases from J; junction bases left unmatched: 7. CDR1 and CDR2 (germline): MGHDK, SYGVNS. The CDR3 contains 14 residues. The CDR3 sequence: CASINRGRGETQYF. The CDR3 DNA follows: TGTGCCAGCATAAACAGGGGGCGAGGAGAGACCCAGTACTTC.

V usage is TRBV5-4 and J usage is TRBJ2-5, with D perhaps TRBD2 (6 bases). TRBJ2-7 matches the DNA end more closely, so the J call is doubtful. The CDR3 has 15 residues. Looked up from germline, CDR1 is SGHNT and CDR2 is YYREEE (reference sequence). The chain's CDR3 is CASSSLTGAFYEQYF. The CDR3 DNA is TGTGCCAGCAGCTCCCTCACGGGAGCGTTCTACGAGCAGTACTTC.

The chain combines TRBV9 with TRBJ1-3; no clear D. Germline V gene sequence: CDR1 SGDLS, CDR2 YYNGEE. V dropped 7 bases and J dropped 2 bases, with 10 bases sitting between them. The CDR3 extends over 13 amino acids. The CDR3 sequence: CASSPSTGNTIYF. The CDR3 DNA reads as TGTGCCAGCTCCCCCTCGACTGGAAACACCATATATTTT.

This sequence joins TRBV6-5 and TRBJ2-3; D may be TRBD1 (5 bases). CDR3 length equals 15 residues. Trimming removed 0 bases from V and 2 bases from J, with 9 bases in between. Germline CDR1 MNHEY, CDR2 SVGAGI. The CDR3 here is CASSYSFRDTDTQYF. CDR3 nucleotides: TGTGCCAGCAGTTACTCGTTCAGGGACACAGATACGCAGTATTTT.

This clone appeared once. Within the sample, other DNA sequences also encode this same CDR3. J is TRBJ2-1 and V is TRBV6-5; D may be TRBD2 (5 bases). Trimming removed 2 bases from V and 9 bases from J, with 5 bases in between. The CDR3 totals 11 residues. Germline CDR1 MNHEY, CDR2 SVGAGI. The CDR3 bases are TGTGCCAGCAGTTACGGAGGTGAGCAGTTCTTC. Its translation is CASSYGGEQFF.

V usage is TRBV5-1 and J usage is TRBJ2-1; 13 bases match TRBD2. V lost 4 bases to trimming and J lost 4 bases; unmatched junction nucleotides: 5. Germline CDR1 and CDR2: SGHRS and YFSETQ. The length of the CDR3 is 16 residues. For the CDR3, the DNA is TGCGCCAGCAGCGCACCGGGACTAGCGGGATACAATGAGCAGTTCTTC. Translation gives CASSAPGLAGYNEQFF.

This chain joins TRBV28 and TRBJ2-3, with 12 bases fitting TRBD2. The CDR3 has 16 residues. Per the germline V gene, CDR1 is MDHEN and CDR2 is SYDVKM. Unmatched junction bases numbered 9, after V lost 5 bases and J lost 6 bases. This chain's CDR3 is CASSKRLAGAGDTQYF. CDR3 bases: TGTGCCAGCAGTAAACGACTAGCGGGGGCTGGGGATACGCAGTATTTT.

The chain recombines TRBV19 with TRBJ2-5, with D uncertain. V lost 1 base and J lost 1, with 7 bases in between. The germline CDR1 and CDR2 sequences are LNHDA and SQIVND (reference sequence). The CDR3 spans 14 residues. This CDR3 reads CASSIGAVQETQYF. The DNA of the CDR3 is TGTGCCAGTAGTATAGGTGCAGTCCAAGAGACCCAGTACTTC.

V usage is TRBV14 and J usage is TRBJ1-1; TRBD1 might be the D (6 bases). In germline, CDR1 is SGHDN, CDR2 FVKESK. This CDR3 has 16 residues. V dropped 0 bases and J dropped 4 bases, with 15 bases sitting between them. CDR3 nucleotides: TGTGCCAGCAGCCAAGAGGTTCGGGGGCTCGGCACTGAAGCTTTCTTT. Translated: CASSQEVRGLGTEAFF. Based on the CDR3 plus reference TRBV14 and TRBJ1-1, the full variable domain is EAGVTQFPSHSVIEKGQTVTLRCDPISGHDNLYWYRRVMGKEIKFLLHFVKESKQDESGMPNNRFLAERTGGTYSTLKVQPAELEDSGVYFCASSQEVRGLGTEAFFGQGTRLTVV.

This chain links TRBV19 with TRBJ1-2; TRBD1 agrees at 7 bases. CDR1 and CDR2 (germline): LNHDA, SQIVND (reference sequence). With V trimmed by 5 bases and J by 3 bases, 6 bases remained unmatched. The CDR3 spans 14 residues. The CDR3 DNA follows: TGTGCCAGTAGTCTCCAGGGGGGGCACTATGGCTACACCTTC. As protein: CASSLQGGHYGYTF.

The chain employs TRBV5-1 and TRBJ2-1, with 8 nucleotides matching TRBD2. Per the germline V gene, CDR1 is SGHRS and CDR2 is YFSETQ. V lost 4 bases, J lost 7 bases, and 7 bases stayed unmatched. The CDR3 extends over 14 amino acids. The CDR3 DNA follows: TGCGCCAGCAGCCCCCCTGGGACTAGGAATGAGCAGTTCTTC. Protein sequence: CASSPPGTRNEQFF.

The genes are TRBV27 and TRBJ2-3, with D perhaps matching TRBD2 (6 bases). There are 16 residues in the CDR3. The V gene's germline CDR1 is MNHEY and CDR2 SMNVEV (reference sequence). The V end lost 4 bases, the J end lost 1 base, and 15 bases lay between the germline ends. The CDR3 region is CASSSLVSSGTDTQYF. As DNA, the CDR3 is TGTGCCAGCAGTTCCCTTGTCTCTAGCGGCACAGATACGCAGTATTTT.

This chain links TRBV5-1 with TRBJ2-5, with 10 nucleotides matching TRBD1. The assigned J gene may be wrong: the sequence end matches TRBJ2-7 better. This CDR3 comprises 15 residues. Germline-derived CDR1 and CDR2 are SGHRS and YFSETQ. CDR3 protein: CASSPGQGSSYEQYF. The CDR3 bases are TGCGCCAGCAGCCCGGGACAGGGGAGCTCCTACGAGCAGTACTTC.

V usage is TRBV28 and J usage is TRBJ1-5; D remains unclear. Germline values: CDR1 MDHEN, CDR2 SYDVKM. The CDR3 length is 13 residues. Trimming shortened V by 5 bases and J by 10 bases, and 15 bases separated the two germline ends. CDR3 residues: CASSPQDLQPQHF. The CDR3 region has the DNA TGTGCCAGCAGTCCCCAGGACCTCCAACCCCAGCATTTT.

The V gene is TRBV18, the J gene TRBJ1-5; no firm D call. V was pared by 3 bases and J by 4 bases, with 10 bases between. Germline V gene lookup returns CDR1 KGHSH and CDR2 LQKENI. The CDR3 runs 14 residues. Here the CDR3 reads CASSPGWGNQPQHF. The CDR3 DNA follows: TGTGCCAGCTCACCGGGGTGGGGTAATCAGCCCCAGCATTTT.

CDR3 sequence (DNA): TGTGCCAGCAGAACCCAGGGGGCAAACACTGAAGCTTTCTTT. This codes for CASRTQGANTEAFF. This chain uses TRBV6-5 with TRBJ1-1; 8 bases align to TRBD1. The J segment lost 2 bases and the V segment lost 6 bases, leaving 5 bases of the junction unmatched. The CDR3 runs 14 residues. Germline loops: CDR1 MNHEY, CDR2 SVGAGI.

V and J are TRBV2 and TRBJ1-1; D remains unclear. The CDR3 contains 12 residues. The V end lost 4 bases, the J end lost 3 bases, and 6 bases lay between the germline ends. Germline V gene sequence: CDR1 SNHLY, CDR2 FYNNEI. The CDR3 here is CASSGEDTEAFF. CDR3 DNA: TGTGCCAGCAGTGGGGAGGACACTGAAGCTTTCTTT.